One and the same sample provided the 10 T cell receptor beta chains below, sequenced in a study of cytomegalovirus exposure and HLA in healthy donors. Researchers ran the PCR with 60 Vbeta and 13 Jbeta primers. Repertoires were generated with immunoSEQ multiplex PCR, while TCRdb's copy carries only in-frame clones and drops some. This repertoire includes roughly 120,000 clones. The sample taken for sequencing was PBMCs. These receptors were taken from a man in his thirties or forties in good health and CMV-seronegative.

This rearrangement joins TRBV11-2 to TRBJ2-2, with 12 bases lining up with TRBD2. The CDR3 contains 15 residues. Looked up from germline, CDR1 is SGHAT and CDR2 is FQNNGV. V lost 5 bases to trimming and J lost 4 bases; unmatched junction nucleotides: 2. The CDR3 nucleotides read TGTGCCAGCAGCCAGGGACTAGCGGGCACCGGGGAGCTGTTTTTT. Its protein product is CASSQGLAGTGELFF.

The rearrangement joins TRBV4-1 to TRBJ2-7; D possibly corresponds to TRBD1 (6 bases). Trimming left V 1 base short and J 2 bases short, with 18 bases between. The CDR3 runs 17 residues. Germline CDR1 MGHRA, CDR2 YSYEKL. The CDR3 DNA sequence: TGCGCCAGCAGCCAAGGCCCCCCCGGACAGACCACCTACGAGCAGTACTTC. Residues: CASSQGPPGQTTYEQYF.

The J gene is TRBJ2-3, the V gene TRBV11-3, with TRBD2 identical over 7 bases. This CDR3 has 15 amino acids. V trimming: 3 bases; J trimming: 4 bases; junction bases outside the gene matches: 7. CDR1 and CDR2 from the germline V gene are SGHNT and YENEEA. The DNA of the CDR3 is TGTGCCAGCAGCTTTGGCGGGAGTTGGGCAGATACGCAGTATTTT. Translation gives CASSFGGSWADTQYF. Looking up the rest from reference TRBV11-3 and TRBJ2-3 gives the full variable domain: EAGVVQSPRYKIIEKKQPVAFWCNPISGHNTLYWYLQNLGQGPELLIRYENEEAVDDSQLPKDRFSAERLKGVDSTLKIQPAELGDSAVYLCASSFGGSWADTQYFGPGTRLTVL.

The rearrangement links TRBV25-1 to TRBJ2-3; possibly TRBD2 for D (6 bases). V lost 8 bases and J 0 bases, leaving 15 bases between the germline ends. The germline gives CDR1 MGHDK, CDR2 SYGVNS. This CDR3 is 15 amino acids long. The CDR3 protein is CASAGRGTSTDTQYF. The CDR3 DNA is TGTGCCAGCGCCGGAAGAGGGACTAGCACAGATACGCAGTATTTT. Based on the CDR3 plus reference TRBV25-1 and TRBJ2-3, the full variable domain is EADIYQTPRYLVIGTGKKITLECSQTMGHDKMYWYQQDPGMELHLIHYSYGVNSTEKGDLSSESTVSRIRTEHFPLTLESARPSHTSQYLCASAGRGTSTDTQYFGPGTRLTVL.

CDR3 bases: TGCGCCAGCAGCCAAGACGTACTAGCGGGGGCCTACAATGAGCAGTTCTTC. Encoded protein: CASSQDVLAGAYNEQFF. This sequence joins TRBV4-3 and TRBJ2-1; 11 bases map to TRBD2. This CDR3 has 17 residues. Germline CDR1 is LGHNA and CDR2 is YSLEER. The V gene end was trimmed by 0 bases and the J gene end by 2 bases; junction bases not matched to a gene: 3.

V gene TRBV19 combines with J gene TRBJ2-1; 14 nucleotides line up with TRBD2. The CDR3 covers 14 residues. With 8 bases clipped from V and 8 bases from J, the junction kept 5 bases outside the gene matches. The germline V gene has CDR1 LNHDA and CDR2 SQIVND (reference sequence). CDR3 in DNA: TGTGCCAGTCGACTAGCGGGAGGGCAGTATGAGCAGTTCTTC. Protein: CASRLAGGQYEQFF.

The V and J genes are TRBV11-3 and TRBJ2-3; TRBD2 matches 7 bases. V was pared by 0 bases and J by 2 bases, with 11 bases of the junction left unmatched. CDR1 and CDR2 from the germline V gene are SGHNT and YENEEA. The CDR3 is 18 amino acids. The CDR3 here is CASSLDGSGLGTTDTQYF. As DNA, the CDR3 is TGTGCCAGCAGCTTAGATGGTAGCGGGCTTGGAACCACAGATACGCAGTATTTT.

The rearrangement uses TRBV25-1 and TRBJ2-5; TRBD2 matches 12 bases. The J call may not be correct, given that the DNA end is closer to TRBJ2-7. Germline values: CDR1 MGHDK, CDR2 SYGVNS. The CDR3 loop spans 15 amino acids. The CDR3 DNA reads TGTGCCAGCAGTAAGACTAGCGGGAGACCCTACGAGCAGTACTTC. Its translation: CASSKTSGRPYEQYF.

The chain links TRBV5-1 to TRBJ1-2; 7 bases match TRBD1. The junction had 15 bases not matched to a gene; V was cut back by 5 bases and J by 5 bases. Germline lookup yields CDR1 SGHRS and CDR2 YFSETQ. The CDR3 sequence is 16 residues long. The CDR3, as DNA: TGCGCCAGCAGGGAAGCCCGGGACAGCCGAGATTATGGCTACACCTTC. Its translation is CASREARDSRDYGYTF.

The CDR3 here is CASSLGGGTLDEQYF. The CDR3 DNA reads TGTGCCAGCAGCTTAGGGGGAGGGACTTTGGACGAGCAGTACTTC. The V and J genes are TRBV7-8 and TRBJ2-7; 7 bases map to TRBD2. The germline V gene has CDR1 SGHVS and CDR2 FQNEAQ. With 1 base clipped from V and 5 bases from J, the junction kept 8 bases outside the gene matches. This CDR3 contains 15 residues.